A selection of T cell receptor beta chains follows, all from one sample in a study of beta chain features in type 1 diabetes. Measured with immunoSEQ multiplex PCR; TCRdb has only the in-frame clones, and not every one. The sample includes around 340,000 clones, roughly 8% of them seen just once. The sample was central memory CD4+ T cells from blood. The source of these receptors is a woman between 18 and 29 years old in good health. CDR3s include the opening cysteine and the closing phenylalanine or tryptophan. Fields, in order: clone size, V gene, J gene, CDR3 length, D gene, CDR3 protein, CDR3 DNA. D genes are given only for firm matches. A row's size may be missing; if present it is once, few, many or a size class.

NA	TRBV6-5	TRBJ2-1	15	NA	CARSSGDPRYNEQFF	TGTGCCAGGTCCTCGGGAGACCCCAGATACAATGAGCAGTTCTTC
few	TRBV10-3	TRBJ1-2	14	NA	CAIQAGTQAYGYTF	TGTGCCATCCAAGCCGGGACCCAGGCTTATGGCTACACCTTC
NA	TRBV6-1	TRBJ2-1	16	TRBD1	CASSEWDRVGGNEQFF	TGTGCCAGCAGTGAATGGGACAGGGTTGGGGGGAATGAGCAGTTCTTC
NA	TRBV6-5	TRBJ2-1	8	NA	CANQPQFF	TGTGCCAACCAGCCCCAGTTCTTC
many	TRBV2	TRBJ2-1	16	TRBD2	CASRGVSGSSYNEQFF	TGTGCCAGCAGGGGGGTTAGCGGGAGTTCCTACAATGAGCAGTTCTTC
few	TRBV6-5	TRBJ2-2	16	NA	CASSYLGQSNTGELFF	TGTGCCAGCAGTTACCTCGGACAGTCGAACACCGGGGAGCTGTTTTTT
NA	TRBV10-2	TRBJ2-4	18	NA	CASSESPRAALAKNIQYF	TGCGCCAGCAGTGAGTCGCCCCGGGCCGCCCTAGCCAAAAACATTCAGTACTTC
NA	TRBV25-1	TRBJ1-4	14	NA	CASSEQGGLEKLFF	TGTGCCAGCAGTGAACAGGGAGGTCTTGAAAAACTGTTTTTT
NA	TRBV15	TRBJ2-7	17	TRBD2	CATSSRTSGRSSYEQYF	TGTGCCACCAGCAGCCGGACTAGCGGGCGGAGCTCCTACGAGCAGTACTTC
few	TRBV12-5	TRBJ1-2	13	TRBD1	CASGLGQGYGYTF	TGTGCTAGTGGCCTGGGACAGGGCTATGGCTACACCTTC
NA	TRBV6-1	TRBJ2-7	14	NA	CASSVALGSYEQYF	TGTGCCAGCAGTGTTGCTTTGGGATCCTACGAGCAGTACTTC
NA	TRBV5-4	TRBJ1-2	14	NA	CASRQDSSNYGYTF	TGTGCCAGCAGACAGGACAGTTCTAACTATGGCTACACCTTC
few	TRBV27	TRBJ2-2	12	NA	CASTRVGGELFF	TGTGCCAGCACCCGGGTTGGCGGGGAGCTGTTTTTT
few	TRBV28	TRBJ1-4	15	NA	CASSSLTYEGEKLFF	TGTGCCAGCAGTTCCCTGACTTACGAGGGGGAAAAACTGTTTTTT
few	TRBV5-1	TRBJ2-2	14	TRBD1	CASSWTGNTGELFF	TGCGCCAGCAGCTGGACAGGGAACACCGGGGAGCTGTTTTTT
many	TRBV2	TRBJ1-1	13	TRBD1	CASTGGMNTEAFF	TGTGCCAGCACAGGGGGAATGAACACTGAAGCTTTCTTT
NA	TRBV4-2	TRBJ2-7	16	NA	CASSQAVRTVAVEQYF	TGTGCCAGCAGCCAAGCAGTTAGGACAGTAGCGGTCGAGCAGTACTTC
many	TRBV9	TRBJ1-1	14	NA	CASSVGGENTEAFF	TGTGCCAGCAGCGTAGGGGGAGAGAACACTGAAGCTTTCTTT
few	TRBV25-1	TRBJ2-7	14	TRBD1	CASSEWDRVHEQYF	TGTGCCAGCAGTGAATGGGACAGGGTGCACGAGCAGTACTTC
NA	TRBV10-3	TRBJ2-3	11	NA	CAISESDTQYF	TGTGCCATCAGTGAGTCAGATACGCAGTATTTT
few	TRBV7-2	TRBJ1-1	14	NA	CASSLQGQNTEAFF	TGTGCCAGCAGCTTGCAAGGTCAGAACACTGAAGCTTTCTTT
NA	TRBV10-1	TRBJ2-1	14	NA	CASSESVSYNEQFF	TGCGCCAGCAGTGAGTCGGTCAGCTACAATGAGCAGTTCTTC
NA	TRBV18	TRBJ2-7	12	NA	CASSPGSYEQYF	TGTGCCAGCTCACCAGGATCCTACGAGCAGTACTTC
NA	TRBV27	TRBJ1-2	14	NA	CASRGTAANYGYTF	TGTGCCAGCAGGGGGACGGCAGCTAACTATGGCTACACCTTC
NA	TRBV7-8	TRBJ1-3	19	NA	CASSLVMGNRFLSGNTIYF	TGTGCCAGCAGCTTAGTGATGGGGAACCGTTTTCTCTCTGGAAACACCATATATTTT
many	TRBV27	TRBJ2-1	16	TRBD2	CASSSLSSGRRYEQFF	TGTGCCAGCAGTTCCCTCTCTAGCGGGAGGCGGTATGAGCAGTTCTTC
few	TRBV11-2	TRBJ2-7	18	TRBD1	CASSLSFSSDRVSYEQYF	TGTGCCAGCAGCTTAAGCTTTTCGTCGGACAGGGTGAGCTACGAGCAGTACTTC
many	TRBV6-6	TRBJ1-2	12	NA	CASSHEEYGYTF	TGTGCCAGCAGTCACGAGGAATATGGCTACACCTTC
few	TRBV18	TRBJ1-1	15	NA	CASSPRIVEFSEAFF	TGTGCCAGCTCACCAAGAATTGTAGAGTTCTCGGAGGCTTTCTTT
NA	TRBV7-9	TRBJ2-7	11	NA	CASSSGTQQYF	TGTGCCAGCAGCTCCGGGACCCAGCAGTACTTC
few	TRBV28	TRBJ2-7	15	TRBD2	CASNPPGGRVYEQYF	TGTGCCAGCAATCCCCCGGGGGGGAGGGTCTACGAGCAGTACTTC
few	TRBV7-9	TRBJ2-7	13	TRBD1	CASSSTGGYEQYF	TGTGCCAGCAGTTCAACAGGGGGCTACGAGCAGTACTTC
NA	TRBV29-1	TRBJ2-7	16	TRBD1	CSVAFPLTGGSYEQYF	TGCAGCGTTGCCTTTCCTTTGACAGGGGGCTCCTACGAGCAGTACTTC
few	TRBV9	TRBJ2-5	16	TRBD2	CASSVGTSGGQETQYF	TGTGCCAGCAGCGTTGGGACTAGTGGGGGTCAAGAGACCCAGTACTTC
few	TRBV25-1	TRBJ2-3	15	TRBD1	CASSEGTGDADTQYF	TGTGCCAGCAGCGAAGGGACAGGCGACGCAGATACGCAGTATTTT
few	TRBV5-1	TRBJ1-1	14	NA	CASSLQEMNTEAFF	TGCGCCAGCAGCTTGCAGGAAATGAACACTGAAGCTTTCTTT
few	TRBV28	TRBJ2-1	16	TRBD2	CASLGAGGLDYNEQFF	TGTGCCAGCCTTGGTGCGGGAGGGCTAGACTACAATGAGCAGTTCTTC
few	TRBV7-6	TRBJ2-2	16	NA	CASSSSSRTNTGELFF	TGTGCCAGCAGCTCAAGTAGCCGTACGAACACCGGGGAGCTGTTTTTT
NA	TRBV5-1	TRBJ2-3	16	TRBD1	CASSLVGTGRADTQYF	TGCGCCAGCAGCTTGGTGGGGACAGGGCGCGCAGATACGCAGTATTTT
NA	TRBV7-2	TRBJ2-2	16	NA	CASSPPGAQRTGELFF	TGTGCCAGCAGTCCCCCGGGGGCACAACGCACCGGGGAGCTGTTTTTT
few	TRBV28	TRBJ2-1	15	TRBD1	CASTPAGGAANEQFF	TGTGCCAGCACTCCGGCAGGGGGCGCCGCCAATGAGCAGTTCTTC
NA	TRBV25-1	TRBJ2-2	16	TRBD1	CASRRDSIRNTGELFF	TGTGCCAGCAGGAGGGACAGCATTAGAAACACCGGGGAGCTGTTTTTT
NA	TRBV7-6	TRBJ2-5	13	NA	CASSRGQLETQYF	TGTGCCAGCAGCCGTGGACAGTTAGAGACCCAGTACTTC
NA	TRBV7-3	TRBJ2-3	14	NA	CASSSGQSADTQYF	TGTGCCAGCAGCTCCGGACAGAGTGCAGATACGCAGTATTTT
few	TRBV4-1	TRBJ2-2	16	NA	CASSQVLSVNTGELFF	TGCGCCAGCAGCCAAGTTCTTAGCGTCAACACCGGGGAGCTGTTTTTT
NA	TRBV9	TRBJ2-5	15	NA	CASSSSPHPQETQYF	TGTGCCAGCAGCTCCTCCCCCCATCCTCAAGAGACCCAGTACTTC
NA	TRBV11-2	TRBJ2-5	14	NA	CASSSHRGDETQYF	TGTGCCAGCAGCTCCCACCGCGGGGACGAGACCCAGTACTTC
NA	TRBV15	TRBJ2-7	15	TRBD1	CATSRDRQGIGEQYF	TGTGCCACCAGCAGAGATCGACAGGGAATCGGCGAGCAGTACTTC